Sequencing of this T cell receptor (beta chain) was carried out in a study of cytomegalovirus exposure and HLA in healthy donors. Primers included in the PCR were 60 Vbeta and 13 Jbeta primers. Sequencing used immunoSEQ multiplex PCR; TCRdb keeps in-frame clones, though not all of them. The repertoire holds about 130,000 clones, with 75% to 85% as singletons. The CDR3 covers 14 residues. The germline gives CDR1 MNHNS, CDR2 SASEGT. Trimming took 4 bases from V and 3 from J, leaving 12 bases between them. The chain couples TRBV6-1 to TRBJ1-1, with D unresolved. The sequencing sample was made of PBMCs. The TCR comes from a man between 25 and 39 years old in good health and CMV-seropositive. The CDR3 sequence: CASSVPWRDTEAFF. DNA for the CDR3: TGTGCCAGCAGTGTACCGTGGCGGGACACTGAAGCTTTCTTT.